What follows is one TCR beta chain and its context. This sample is part of a study of CD8 T cells in Susac syndrome. V lost 5 bases and J 3 bases, leaving 7 bases between the germline ends. The length of the CDR3 is 12 residues. The germline V gene has CDR1 SGHTA and CDR2 FQGNSA. Reverse transcription used about 0.5 to 1 ug RNA and random hexamers. Each CDR3 protein is one row after TCRdb ran MiXCR on the immunoSEQ multiplex PCR reads. Of 180,000 or so distinct CDR3 sequences listed, about 94% are singletons. The sequencing sample was made of CD4+ T cells from PBMCs. The receptor was derived from a human donor with Susac syndrome. The chain joins TRBV7-2 to TRBJ2-5; D is unclear. This CDR3 is CASSISEETQYF. The CDR3 coding sequence is TGTGCCAGCAGCATCAGCGAAGAGACCCAGTACTTC.